The present TCR beta chain was sequenced within a study of regulatory T cells in long-lasting Graves disease. The V gene's germline CDR1 is MNHNS and CDR2 SASEGT. The CDR3 spans 18 residues. V was clipped by 7 bases and J by 5 bases, with 29 bases between them. This sample's time point: newly diagnosed GD, antithyroid drugs for less than 3 months. RNA extracted from PBMCs served as the sequencing template. CDR3 regions were amplified by Arm-PCR using iRepertoire HTBI primers to build TCR beta libraries. TCRdb re-called the multiplex PCR reads with MiXCR, one entry per CDR3 protein. This table has some 410,000 distinct CDR3 sequences, about 17% appearing once. As to this clonotype: A much larger clone lies a single base off, so this may be a read error.

The data also belong to a second study, concerning T cells in Graves' hyperthyroidism and ophthalmopathy.

The sequencing here drew on peripheral blood mononuclear cells (PBMCs), taken at new diagnosis, from a patient treated with antithyroid drugs. V usage is TRBV6-1 and J usage is TRBJ1-1, with D maybe TRBD1 (5 bases). The sequence came from a woman in her twenties or thirties with Graves disease. The CDR3 DNA sequence: TGTGCCAGCACAGTCGTGCCCGGTGGGGCCTCAAGGGGTACTGAAGCTTTCTTT. Protein sequence: CASTVVPGGASRGTEAFF.